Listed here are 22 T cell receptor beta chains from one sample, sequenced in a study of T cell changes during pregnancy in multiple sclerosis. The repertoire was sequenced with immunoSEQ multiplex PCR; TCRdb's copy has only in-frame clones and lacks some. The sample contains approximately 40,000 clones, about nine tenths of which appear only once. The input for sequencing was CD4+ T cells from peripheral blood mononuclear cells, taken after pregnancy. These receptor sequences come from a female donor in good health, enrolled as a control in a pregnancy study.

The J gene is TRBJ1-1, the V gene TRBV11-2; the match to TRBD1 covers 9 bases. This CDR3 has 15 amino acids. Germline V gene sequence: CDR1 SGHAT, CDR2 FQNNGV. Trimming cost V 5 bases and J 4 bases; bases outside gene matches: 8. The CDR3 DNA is TGTGCCAGCAGCGCGGACAGGGGAGGTGCCACTGAAGCTTTCTTT. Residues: CASSADRGGATEAFF.

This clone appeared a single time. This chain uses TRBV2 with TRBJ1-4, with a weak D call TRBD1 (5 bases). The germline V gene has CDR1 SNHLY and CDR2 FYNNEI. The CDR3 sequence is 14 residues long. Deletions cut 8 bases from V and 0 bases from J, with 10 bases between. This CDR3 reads CASAGGATNEKLFF. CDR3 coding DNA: TGTGCCAGCGCTGGGGGGGCAACTAATGAAAAACTGTTTTTT. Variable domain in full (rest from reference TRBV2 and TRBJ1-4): EPEVTQTPSHQVTQMGQEVILRCVPISNHLYFYWYRQILGQKVEFLVSFYNNEISEKSEIFDDQFSVERPDGSNFTLKIRSTKLEDSAMYFCASAGGATNEKLFFGSGTQLSVL.

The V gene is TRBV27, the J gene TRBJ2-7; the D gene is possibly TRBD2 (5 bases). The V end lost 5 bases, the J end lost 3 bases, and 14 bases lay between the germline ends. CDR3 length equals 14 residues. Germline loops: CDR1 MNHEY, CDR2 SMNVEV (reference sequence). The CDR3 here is CASSRSGVGYEQYF. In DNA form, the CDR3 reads TGTGCCAGCAGTCGATCCGGGGTTGGCTACGAGCAGTACTTC.

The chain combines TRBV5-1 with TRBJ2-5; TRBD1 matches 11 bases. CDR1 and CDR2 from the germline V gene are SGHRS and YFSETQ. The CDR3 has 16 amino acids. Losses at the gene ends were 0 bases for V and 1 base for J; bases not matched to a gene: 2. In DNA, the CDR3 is TGCGCCAGCAGCTTGGGGGACAGGGGGGCCCAAGAGACCCAGTACTTC. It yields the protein CASSLGDRGAQETQYF. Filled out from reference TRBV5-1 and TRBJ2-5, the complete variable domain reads KAGVTQTPRYLIKTRGQQVTLSCSPISGHRSVSWYQQTPGQGLQFLFEYFSETQRNKGNFPGRFSGRQFSNSRSEMNVSTLELGDSALYLCASSLGDRGAQETQYFGPGTRLLVL.

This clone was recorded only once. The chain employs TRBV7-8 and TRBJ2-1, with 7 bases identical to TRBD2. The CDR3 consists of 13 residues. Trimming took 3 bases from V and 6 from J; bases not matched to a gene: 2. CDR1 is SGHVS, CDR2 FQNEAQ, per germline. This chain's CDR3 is CASSFASGNEQFF. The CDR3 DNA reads TGTGCCAGCAGCTTCGCTAGCGGCAATGAGCAGTTCTTC.

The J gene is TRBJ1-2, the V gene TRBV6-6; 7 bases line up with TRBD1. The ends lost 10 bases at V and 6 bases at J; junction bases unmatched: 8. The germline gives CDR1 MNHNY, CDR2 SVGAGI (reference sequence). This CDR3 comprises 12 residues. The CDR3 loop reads CATRGPRDGYTF. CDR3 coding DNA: TGTGCCACAAGGGGGCCAAGGGATGGCTACACCTTC.

CDR3 sequence (DNA): TGTGCCTGGAGTCACCCCGGACAGGGAACCGAGTACTTC. Its protein is CAWSHPGQGTEYF. J is TRBJ2-7 and V is TRBV30; 8 positions match TRBD1. Germline loops: CDR1 GTSNPN, CDR2 SVGIG (reference sequence). This CDR3 region has 13 residues. V was clipped by 2 bases and J by 11 bases; unmatched bases: 11.

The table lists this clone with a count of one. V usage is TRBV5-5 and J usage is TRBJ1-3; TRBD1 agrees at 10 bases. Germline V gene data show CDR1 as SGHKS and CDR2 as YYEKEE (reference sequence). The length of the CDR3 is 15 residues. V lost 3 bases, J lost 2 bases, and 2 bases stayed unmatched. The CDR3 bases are TGTGCCAGCAGCTCCGGACAGGGGGCTGGAAACACCATATATTTT. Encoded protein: CASSSGQGAGNTIYF.

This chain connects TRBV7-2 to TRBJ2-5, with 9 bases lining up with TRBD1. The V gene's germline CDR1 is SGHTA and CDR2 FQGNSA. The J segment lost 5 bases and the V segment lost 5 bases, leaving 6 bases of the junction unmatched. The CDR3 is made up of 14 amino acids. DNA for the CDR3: TGTGCCAGCAGCAAAACAGGGGGCGCGGAGACCCAGTACTTC. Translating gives CASSKTGGAETQYF.

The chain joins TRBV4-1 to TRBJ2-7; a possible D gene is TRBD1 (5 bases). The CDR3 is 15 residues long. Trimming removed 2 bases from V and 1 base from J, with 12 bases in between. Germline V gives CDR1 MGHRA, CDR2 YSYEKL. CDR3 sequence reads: CASSQRFAGSYEQYF. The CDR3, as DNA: TGCGCCAGCAGCCAACGCTTTGCAGGGTCCTACGAGCAGTACTTC.

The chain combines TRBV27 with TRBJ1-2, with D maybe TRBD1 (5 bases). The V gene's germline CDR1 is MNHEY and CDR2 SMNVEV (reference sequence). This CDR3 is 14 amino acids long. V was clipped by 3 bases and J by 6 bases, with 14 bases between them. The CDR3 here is CASSLSRGDHGYTF. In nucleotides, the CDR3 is TGTGCCAGCAGTTTGAGCCGGGGGGATCATGGCTACACCTTC.

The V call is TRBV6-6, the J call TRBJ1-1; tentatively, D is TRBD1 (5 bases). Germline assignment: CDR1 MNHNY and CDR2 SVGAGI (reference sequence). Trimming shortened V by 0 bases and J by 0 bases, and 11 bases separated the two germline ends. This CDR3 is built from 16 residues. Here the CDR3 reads CASSYSGPDMNTEAFF. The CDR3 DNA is TGTGCCAGCAGTTACTCGGGGCCGGACATGAACACTGAAGCTTTCTTT.

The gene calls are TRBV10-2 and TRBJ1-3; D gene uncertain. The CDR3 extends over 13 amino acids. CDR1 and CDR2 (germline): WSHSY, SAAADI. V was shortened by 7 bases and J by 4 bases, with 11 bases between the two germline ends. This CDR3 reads CASNDLQGNTIYF. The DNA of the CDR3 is TGCGCCAGCAACGATCTCCAGGGAAACACCATATATTTT.

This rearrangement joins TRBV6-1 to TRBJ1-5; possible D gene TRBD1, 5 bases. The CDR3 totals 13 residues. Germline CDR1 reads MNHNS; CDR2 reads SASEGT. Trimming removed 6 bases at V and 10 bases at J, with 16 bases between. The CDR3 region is CASRKGVAGPQHF. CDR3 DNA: TGTGCCAGCAGGAAAGGGGTAGCCGGCCCCCAGCATTTT.

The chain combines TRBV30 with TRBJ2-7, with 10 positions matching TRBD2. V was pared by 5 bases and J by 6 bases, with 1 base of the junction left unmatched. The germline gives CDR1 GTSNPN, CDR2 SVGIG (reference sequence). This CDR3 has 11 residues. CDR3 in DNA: TGTGCCTGGGGGACTAGCGCCGAGCAGTACTTC. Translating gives CAWGTSAEQYF. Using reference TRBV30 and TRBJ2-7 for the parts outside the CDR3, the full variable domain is SQTIHQWPATLVQPVGSPLSLECTVEGTSNPNLYWYRQAAGRGLQLLFYSVGIGQISSEVPQNLSASRPQDRQFILSSKKLLLSDSGFYLCAWGTSAEQYFGPGTRLTVT.

The CDR3 sequence is CASSLGPDRSYEQYF. CDR3 bases: TGTGCCAGCAGCTTGGGTCCGGACAGATCCTACGAGCAGTACTTC. This chain links TRBV5-5 with TRBJ2-7; a weak D match, TRBD1 (6 bases). The CDR3 consists of 15 residues. Germline CDR1 SGHKS, CDR2 YYEKEE (reference sequence). V lost 0 bases and J 1 base, leaving 11 bases between the germline ends.

The CDR3 DNA follows: TGTGCCAGCCCCGGGGGTATTGGGGATGGCTACACCTTC. It is translated as CASPGGIGDGYTF. This sequence joins TRBV27 and TRBJ1-2; D is perhaps TRBD1 (5 bases). Looked up from germline, CDR1 is MNHEY and CDR2 is SMNVEV (reference sequence). CDR3 size: 13 residues. V was trimmed by 8 bases and J by 6 bases, leaving 16 bases between them.

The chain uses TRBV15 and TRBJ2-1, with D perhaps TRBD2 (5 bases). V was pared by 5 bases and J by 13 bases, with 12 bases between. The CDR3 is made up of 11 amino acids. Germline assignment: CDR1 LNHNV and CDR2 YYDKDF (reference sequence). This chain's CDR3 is CATSPGIGQFF. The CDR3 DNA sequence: TGTGCCACCAGCCCGGGGATCGGACAGTTCTTC.

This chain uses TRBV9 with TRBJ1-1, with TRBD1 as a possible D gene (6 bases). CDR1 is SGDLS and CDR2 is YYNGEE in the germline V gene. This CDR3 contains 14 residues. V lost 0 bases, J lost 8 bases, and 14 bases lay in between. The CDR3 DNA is TGTGCCAGCAGCGTAGCCCCGGGACAAGGCGAAGCTTTCTTT. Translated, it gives CASSVAPGQGEAFF.

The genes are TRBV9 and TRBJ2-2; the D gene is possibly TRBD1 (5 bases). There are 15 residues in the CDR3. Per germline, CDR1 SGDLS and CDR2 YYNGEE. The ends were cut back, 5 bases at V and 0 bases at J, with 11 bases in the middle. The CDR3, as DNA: TGTGCCAGCAGTTTGGACACCACGAACACCGGGGAGCTGTTTTTT. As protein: CASSLDTTNTGELFF.

CDR3: CAWVLQGLANSPLHF. Here the CDR3 DNA reads TGTGCCTGGGTTCTACAGGGGCTGGCGAATTCACCCCTCCACTTT. This rearrangement joins TRBV30 to TRBJ1-6; 7 bases align to TRBD1. The CDR3 spans 15 residues. Germline assignment: CDR1 GTSNPN and CDR2 SVGIG (reference sequence). V shed 5 bases and J 7 bases; nucleotides not matched to a gene: 11.

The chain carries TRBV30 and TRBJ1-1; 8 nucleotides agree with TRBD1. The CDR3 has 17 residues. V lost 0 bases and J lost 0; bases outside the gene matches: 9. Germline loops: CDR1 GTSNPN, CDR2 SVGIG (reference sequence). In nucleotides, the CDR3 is TGTGCCTGGAGTGTATCCAGGGGGCTTACAATGAACACTGAAGCTTTCTTT. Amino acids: CAWSVSRGLTMNTEAFF.